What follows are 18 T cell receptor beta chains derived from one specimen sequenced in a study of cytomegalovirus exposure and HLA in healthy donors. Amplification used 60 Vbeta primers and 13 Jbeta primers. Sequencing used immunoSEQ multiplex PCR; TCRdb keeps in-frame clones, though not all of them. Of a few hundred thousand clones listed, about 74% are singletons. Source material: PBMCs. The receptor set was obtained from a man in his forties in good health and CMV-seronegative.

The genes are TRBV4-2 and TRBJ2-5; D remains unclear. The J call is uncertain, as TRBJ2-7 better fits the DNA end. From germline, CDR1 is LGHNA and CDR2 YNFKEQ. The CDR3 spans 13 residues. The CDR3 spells CASSQQRAYEQYF. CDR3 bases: TGTGCCAGCAGCCAGCAAAGAGCCTACGAGCAGTACTTC.

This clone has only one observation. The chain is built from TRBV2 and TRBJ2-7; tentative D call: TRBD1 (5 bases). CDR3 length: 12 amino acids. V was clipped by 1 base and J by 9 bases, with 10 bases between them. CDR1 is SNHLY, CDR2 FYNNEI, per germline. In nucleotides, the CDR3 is TGTGCCAGCAGTGAAGTAGGGGCAGGGCAGTACTTC. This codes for CASSEVGAGQYF.

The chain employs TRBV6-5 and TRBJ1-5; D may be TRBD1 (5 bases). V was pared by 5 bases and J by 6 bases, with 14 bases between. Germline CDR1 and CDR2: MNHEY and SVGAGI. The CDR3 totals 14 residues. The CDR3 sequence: CASSPDSPGQPQHF. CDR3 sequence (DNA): TGTGCCAGCAGTCCAGACAGTCCAGGTCAGCCCCAGCATTTT.

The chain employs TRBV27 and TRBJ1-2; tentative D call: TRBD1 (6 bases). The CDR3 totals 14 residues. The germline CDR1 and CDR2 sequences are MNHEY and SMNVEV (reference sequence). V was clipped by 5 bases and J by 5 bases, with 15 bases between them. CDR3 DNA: TGTGCCAGCAGTCCCCGTAGGACAGTTTATGGCTACACCTTC. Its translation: CASSPRRTVYGYTF.

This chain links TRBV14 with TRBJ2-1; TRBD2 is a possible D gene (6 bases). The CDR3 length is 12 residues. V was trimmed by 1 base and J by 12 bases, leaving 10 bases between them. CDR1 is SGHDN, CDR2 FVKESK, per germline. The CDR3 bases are TGTGCCAGCAGCCAAGGGAGGGGCAGGCAGTTCTTC. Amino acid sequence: CASSQGRGRQFF.

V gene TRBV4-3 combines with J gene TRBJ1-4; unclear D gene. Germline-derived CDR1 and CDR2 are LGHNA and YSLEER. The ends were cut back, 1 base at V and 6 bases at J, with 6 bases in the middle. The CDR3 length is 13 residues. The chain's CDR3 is CASSQGRHEKLFF. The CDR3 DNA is TGCGCCAGCAGCCAAGGGAGGCATGAAAAACTGTTTTTT.

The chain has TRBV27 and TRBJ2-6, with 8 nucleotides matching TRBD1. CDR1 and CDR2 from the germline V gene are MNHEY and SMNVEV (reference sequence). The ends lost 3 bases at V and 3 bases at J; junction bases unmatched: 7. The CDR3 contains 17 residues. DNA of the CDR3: TGTGCCAGCAGTTTGAGGACAGGGTTAGTTGGGGCCAACGTCCTGACTTTC. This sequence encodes CASSLRTGLVGANVLTF.

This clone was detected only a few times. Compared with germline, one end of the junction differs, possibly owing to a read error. The DNA of the CDR3 is TGCGCCAGCAGTCAAGGGGCAACGGGGACTGAAGCTTTCTTT. Translation gives CASSQGATGTEAFF. The gene calls are TRBV4-1 and TRBJ1-1; the D gene is possibly TRBD1 (5 bases). CDR1 is MGHRA, CDR2 YSYEKL, per germline. This CDR3 has 14 amino acids.

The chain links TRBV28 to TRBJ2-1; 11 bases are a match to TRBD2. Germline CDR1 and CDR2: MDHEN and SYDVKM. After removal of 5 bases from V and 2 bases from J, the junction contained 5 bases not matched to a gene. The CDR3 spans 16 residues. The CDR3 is CASSPGTSGTYNEQFF. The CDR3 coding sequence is TGTGCCAGCAGTCCAGGGACTAGCGGAACCTACAATGAGCAGTTCTTC.

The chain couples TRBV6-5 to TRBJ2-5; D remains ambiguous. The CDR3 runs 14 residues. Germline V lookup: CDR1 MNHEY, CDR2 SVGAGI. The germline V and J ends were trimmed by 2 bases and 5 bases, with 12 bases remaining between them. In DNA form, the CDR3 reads TGTGCCAGCAGTTACGTTGGGTACGGGGAGACCCAGTACTTC. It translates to CASSYVGYGETQYF.

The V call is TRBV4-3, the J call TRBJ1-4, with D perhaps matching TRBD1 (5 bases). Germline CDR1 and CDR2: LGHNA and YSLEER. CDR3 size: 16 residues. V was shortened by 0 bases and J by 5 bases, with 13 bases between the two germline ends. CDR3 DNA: TGCGCCAGCAGCCAAGATTGGAGGGGAGGAAATGAAAAACTGTTTTTT. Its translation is CASSQDWRGGNEKLFF.

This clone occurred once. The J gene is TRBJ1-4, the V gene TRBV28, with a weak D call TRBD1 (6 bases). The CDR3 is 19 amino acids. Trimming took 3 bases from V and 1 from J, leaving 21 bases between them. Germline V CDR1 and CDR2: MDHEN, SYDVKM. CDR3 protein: CASSFVRTDPRRTNEKLFF. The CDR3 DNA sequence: TGTGCCAGCAGTTTTGTGCGGACAGACCCCAGAAGAACTAATGAAAAACTGTTTTTT.

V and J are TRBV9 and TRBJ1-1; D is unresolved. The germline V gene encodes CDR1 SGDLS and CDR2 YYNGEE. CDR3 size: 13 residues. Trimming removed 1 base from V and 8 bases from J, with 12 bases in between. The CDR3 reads CASSVFPKAEAFF. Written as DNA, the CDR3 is TGTGCCAGCAGCGTATTCCCCAAAGCCGAAGCTTTCTTT.

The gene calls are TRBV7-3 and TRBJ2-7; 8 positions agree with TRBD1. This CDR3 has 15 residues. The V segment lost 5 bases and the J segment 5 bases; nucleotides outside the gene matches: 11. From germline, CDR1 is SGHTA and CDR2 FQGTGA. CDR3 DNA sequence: TGTGCCAGCAGCCTAGGGGCAGGGGGCGCAAACGAGCAGTACTTC. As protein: CASSLGAGGANEQYF.

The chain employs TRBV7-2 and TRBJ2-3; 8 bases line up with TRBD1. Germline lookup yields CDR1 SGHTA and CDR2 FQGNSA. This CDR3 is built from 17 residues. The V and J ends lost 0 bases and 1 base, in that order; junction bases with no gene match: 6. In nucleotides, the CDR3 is TGTGCCAGCAGCTTAGCGCAGGGACAGGTGGGCACAGATACGCAGTATTTT. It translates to CASSLAQGQVGTDTQYF.

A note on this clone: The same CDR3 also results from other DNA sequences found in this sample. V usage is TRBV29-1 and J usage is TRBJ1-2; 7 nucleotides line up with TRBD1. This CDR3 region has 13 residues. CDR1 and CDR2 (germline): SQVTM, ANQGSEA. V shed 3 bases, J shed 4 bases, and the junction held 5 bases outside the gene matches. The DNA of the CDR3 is TGCAGCGTTGATTTAGGACAGGTCTATGGCTACACCTTC. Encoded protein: CSVDLGQVYGYTF. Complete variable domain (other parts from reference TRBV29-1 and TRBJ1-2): SAVISQKPSRDICQRGTSLTIQCQVDSQVTMMFWYRQQPGQSLTLIATANQGSEATYESGFVIDKFPISRPNLTFSTLTVSNMSPEDSSIYLCSVDLGQVYGYTFGSGTRLTVV.

As DNA, the CDR3 is TGTGCCAGCAGTACCCGGACAGGGGTTTTCAATCAGCCCCAGCATTTT. Amino acid sequence: CASSTRTGVFNQPQHF. This rearrangement joins TRBV28 to TRBJ1-5; 9 nucleotides align to TRBD1. Unmatched junction bases numbered 8, after V lost 5 bases and J lost 3 bases. The CDR3 is 16 amino acids. The germline CDR1 and CDR2 sequences are MDHEN and SYDVKM.

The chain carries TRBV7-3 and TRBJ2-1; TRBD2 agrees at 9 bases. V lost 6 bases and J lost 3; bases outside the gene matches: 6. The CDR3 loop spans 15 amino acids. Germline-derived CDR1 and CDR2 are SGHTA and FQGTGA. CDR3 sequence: CASSERGALYNEQFF. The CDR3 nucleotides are TGTGCCAGCAGTGAGCGGGGGGCCCTCTACAATGAGCAGTTCTTC.